The present TCR beta chain was sequenced within a study of blood T cells in healthy people across ages (dated by TCRdb to 2013 to 2016). Background for the entire study: Template switching captured roughly one uniquely barcoded TCR beta cDNA molecule per two T cells in model experiments. Using deep sequencing normalized with unique cDNA molecular identifiers, the study measured how TCR beta repertoire diversity changes with age. Donors were grouped into four age groups: young (average about 15 years), middle-aged (39), aged (around 60) and long-lived (around 80). Donors of different ages were randomly distributed across sequencing lanes to avoid experimental bias. The study analyzed two additional independent replicas of 1 million unique cDNA reads from the same blood draw for two donors, one aged 18 to 30 and one aged 80 or older. Broad study findings and their caveats: Total diversity estimates from one million sequenced T cells were considered lower bounds and underestimates. Bulk unsorted PBMC profiling prevented conclusive comparison of naive and antigen-experienced compartments. The percentage of naive T cells measured by flow cytometry correlated strongly with observed TCR beta diversity. Because the CMV infection status of the donors was unknown, age-related changes in expanded clonotypes may potentially have been confounded. Compared with the aged group, the long-lived group had more naive CD4+ T cells, fewer expanded clones and increased TCR diversity, suggesting age selection. Observed TCR beta diversity per million T cells fell roughly linearly with age, and a significant reduction was already apparent by age approximately 41.

The approximately 39 donors, aged roughly 6 to 90 years, were systemically healthy Caucasian individuals from Russia. Each donor gave about 9.7 milliliters of peripheral blood, drawn into EDTA-treated Vacutainer tubes. Ficoll-Paque density-gradient centrifugation was used to isolate PBMCs, with at least 6.5 million per sample. Trizol reagent was used to extract total RNA from the PBMCs, yielding at least 5 micrograms per sample. For every donor, an aliquot of PBMCs went through flow cytometry to measure the percentages of naive CD45RAhigh/CD27high T cells. Libraries came from 5' RACE. The instrument given in TCRdb is Illumina HiSeq 2500. The second PCR ran for about 7 to 11 cycles and used a J-beta primer mix along with a sample-barcoded 5' primer. Each TCR beta cDNA molecule received a unique molecular identifier from a template-switch 5' adaptor carrying 12 random nucleotides. Each sample yielded at least 3 million CDR3-containing paired-end reads. The Mint cDNA synthesis kit, primed by a TRBC-specific oligonucleotide, was used to synthesize first-strand cDNA from all RNA. Following uracil-DNA glycosylase treatment, a first 18-cycle PCR with universal primers M1SS and BC2_uni_R was performed on all cDNA. The authors' analysis ran thus. Normalization of each sample was performed by random selection of 1 million high-quality reads, each carrying a distinct molecular identifier. Instead of being binned into consensus sequences, reads that shared molecular identifiers were thrown out. MiTCR, run with a Q25 quality threshold and the strictest error-elimination algorithm, handled CDR3 identification, clonotype clustering and error correction. A nonparametric unseen species model with Euler transformation was used to estimate lower-bound total TCR beta diversity. TCRdb reran the public reads through fastp at Q25 and MiXCR, keeping productive beta chains. Rows are unified per CDR3 protein, each entry keeping the most common DNA and genes. The V and J calls reflect TCRdb's pipeline rather than the authors' work. For this sample the table gives roughly 700,000 distinct CDR3 sequences, of which about half were detected only once. In total, the top ten clones hold about a third of the sample.

Points on this clonotype: It lacks a known antigen. No much larger clone is present one base from it, and per-base qualities are unavailable.

This TCR came from a woman aged 60-75 years in good health. The source material was blood.

The base sequence is TGTGCCAGCAGCTCCTACCATGGCTATACCGATGAGCAGTTCTTC. Translated, this is CASSSYHGYTDEQFF. The V and J genes are TRBV7-6 and TRBJ2-1, with the D gene not confidently named. Inclusive of the bounding cysteine and phenylalanine, the CDR3 is 15 residues long. The read is trimmed to its CDR3 DNA, 45 bases read in frame from base 1. V and J lose 4 bases and 8 bases, and a span of 18 bases separates them. Reading the germline V gene gives CDR1 SGHVS and CDR2 FNYEAQ. The variable domain in full, with residues beyond the CDR3 obtained from the reference TRBV7-6 and TRBJ2-1 genes, is GAGVSQSPRYKVTKRGQDVALRCDPISGHVSLYWYRQALGQGPEFLTYFNYEAQQDKSGLPNDRFSAERPEGSISTLTIQRTEQRDSAMYRCASSSYHGYTDEQFFGPGTRLTVL.